These 10 T cell receptor beta chains were all obtained from the same sample, sequenced in a study of T cells in Graves' hyperthyroidism and ophthalmopathy. TCR beta CDR3 regions were amplified from RNA. First-round RT-PCR of the TCR CDR3 relied on the HTBI primer set. TCRdb recomputed calls from the multiplex PCR reads with MiXCR, one row per CDR3 protein. Altogether about 770,000 distinct CDR3 sequences are present, approximately 18% being singletons, with the ten largest covering approximately 15%. The specimen was blood. All receptors come from a woman aged 45 to 65 with Graves' hyperthyroidism that later progressed to Graves' ophthalmopathy.

This chain connects TRBV12-3 or TRBV12-4 to TRBJ2-2, with D tentatively TRBD2 (6 bases). Trimming took 6 bases from V and 7 from J, leaving 21 bases between them. There are 16 residues in the CDR3. The CDR3 region has the DNA TGTGCCAGCAGCCCTCCCTTGGGGGGTTCCGGCGGGGAGCTGTTTTTT. Translating gives CASSPPLGGSGGELFF.

This chain connects TRBV11-2 to TRBJ1-2, with D tentatively TRBD1 (5 bases). Trimming removed 1 base from V and 2 bases from J, with 14 bases in between. The CDR3 extends over 16 amino acids. CDR1 SGHAT and CDR2 FQNNGV come from the germline V gene. For the CDR3, the DNA is TGTGCCAGCAGCTTAGGAGGGACCCAATACAACTATGGCTACACCTTC. It codes for CASSLGGTQYNYGYTF.

The table lists this clonotype with many counts. This sequence joins TRBV3-1 and TRBJ1-2, with D hard to call. V lost 4 bases to trimming and J lost 5 bases, with 17 bases between them. The CDR3 has 15 residues. The V gene's germline CDR1 is LGHDT and CDR2 YNNKEL (reference sequence). The CDR3 is CASSRDSQLGYGYTF. CDR3 nucleotide sequence: TGTGCCAGCAGCCGAGACTCACAGCTCGGGTATGGCTACACCTTC.

This chain uses TRBV3-1 with TRBJ1-1; the D is unclear. Germline assignment: CDR1 LGHDT and CDR2 YNNKEL (reference sequence). This CDR3 is 14 amino acids long. Trimming shortened V by 4 bases and J by 5 bases, and 14 bases separated the two germline ends. DNA of the CDR3: TGTGCCAGCAGCCCGGAACGGGCGCGAACTGAAGCTTTCTTT. Its translation is CASSPERARTEAFF.

The J gene is TRBJ1-3, the V gene TRBV7-6, with D tentatively TRBD1 (5 bases). CDR1 is SGHVS and CDR2 is FNYEAQ in the germline V gene. V was trimmed by 5 bases and J by 0 bases, leaving 14 bases between them. The CDR3 extends over 16 amino acids. In DNA form, the CDR3 reads TGTGCCAGCAGCCCACTGGGACGAGCCTCTGGAAACACCATATATTTT. As protein: CASSPLGRASGNTIYF.

This clonotype was counted between two and nine times. This chain links TRBV7-8 with TRBJ2-5, with D possibly being TRBD2 (6 bases). The ends were cut back, 1 base at V and 2 bases at J, with 14 bases in the middle. In germline, CDR1 is SGHVS, CDR2 FQNEAQ. This CDR3 has 16 amino acids. CDR3 nucleotide sequence: TGTGCCAGCAGCTTAGGTTGGACGACTAGACAAGAGACCCAGTACTTC. This sequence encodes CASSLGWTTRQETQYF.

The gene calls are TRBV15 and TRBJ2-5; 8 bases are shared with TRBD1. Germline V gene lookup returns CDR1 LNHNV and CDR2 YYDKDF (reference sequence). The length of the CDR3 is 17 residues. J gave up 0 bases and V 5 bases, and 11 bases lay outside the gene matches. The CDR3: CATSRLGQGGYQETQYF. CDR3 DNA sequence: TGTGCCACCAGCCGTCTAGGACAGGGAGGATACCAAGAGACCCAGTACTTC. Using reference TRBV15 and TRBJ2-5 for the parts outside the CDR3, the full variable domain is DAMVIQNPRYQVTQFGKPVTLSCSQTLNHNVMYWYQQKSSQAPKLLFHYYDKDFNNEADTPDNFQSRRPNTSFCFLDIRSPGLGDTAMYLCATSRLGQGGYQETQYFGPGTRLLVL.

The chain carries TRBV5-6 and TRBJ2-1; 7 nucleotides match TRBD2. The CDR3 consists of 15 residues. V lost 7 bases, J lost 6 bases, and 13 bases stayed unmatched. In germline, CDR1 is SGHDT, CDR2 YYEEEE. The CDR3 DNA reads as TGTGCCAGCGGCGTATCTAGCGGTTTGTTCAATGAGCAGTTCTTC. Translation gives CASGVSSGLFNEQFF. Full variable domain (outside the CDR3, taken from reference TRBV5-6 and TRBJ2-1): DAGVTQSPTHLIKTRGQQVTLRCSPKSGHDTVSWYQQALGQGPQFIFQYYEEEERQRGNFPDRFSGHQFPNYSSELNVNALLLGDSALYLCASGVSSGLFNEQFFGPGTRLTVL.

This clonotype has at least ten counts. DNA for the CDR3: TGTGCCAGCAGCCCCCGGAGCGGAAATAATTCACCCCTCCACTTT. Encoded protein: CASSPRSGNNSPLHF. V usage is TRBV11-2 and J usage is TRBJ1-6, with unresolved D. CDR1 and CDR2 from the germline V gene are SGHAT and FQNNGV. The CDR3 has 15 residues. V dropped 5 bases and J dropped 5 bases, with 13 bases sitting between them.

This chain uses TRBV19 with TRBJ2-1; weak D call: TRBD2 (6 bases). CDR1 is LNHDA and CDR2 is SQIVND in the germline V gene (reference sequence). With 3 bases removed from V and 1 base from J, the gap between germline ends came to 10 bases. The CDR3 totals 15 residues. CDR3 DNA: TGTGCCAGTAGTATGTCGGGGGAATCCTACAATGAGCAGTTCTTC. Its translation: CASSMSGESYNEQFF.